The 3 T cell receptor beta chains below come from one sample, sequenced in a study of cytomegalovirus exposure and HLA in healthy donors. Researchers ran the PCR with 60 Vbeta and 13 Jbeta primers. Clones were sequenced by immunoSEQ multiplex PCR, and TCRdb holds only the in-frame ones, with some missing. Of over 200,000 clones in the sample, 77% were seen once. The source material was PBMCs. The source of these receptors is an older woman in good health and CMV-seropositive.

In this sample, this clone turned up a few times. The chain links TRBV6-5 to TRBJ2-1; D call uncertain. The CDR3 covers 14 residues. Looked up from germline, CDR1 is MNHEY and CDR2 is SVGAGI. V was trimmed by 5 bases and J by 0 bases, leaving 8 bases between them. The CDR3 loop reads CASSPRSSYNEQFF. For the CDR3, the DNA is TGTGCCAGCAGTCCCCGTAGCTCCTACAATGAGCAGTTCTTC.

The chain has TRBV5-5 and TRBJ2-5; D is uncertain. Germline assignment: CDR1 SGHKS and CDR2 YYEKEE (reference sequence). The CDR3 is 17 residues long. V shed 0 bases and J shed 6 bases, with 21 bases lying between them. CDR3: CASSLAAASTLWKTQYF. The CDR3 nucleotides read TGTGCCAGCAGCTTGGCGGCGGCGTCTACGCTCTGGAAGACCCAGTACTTC.

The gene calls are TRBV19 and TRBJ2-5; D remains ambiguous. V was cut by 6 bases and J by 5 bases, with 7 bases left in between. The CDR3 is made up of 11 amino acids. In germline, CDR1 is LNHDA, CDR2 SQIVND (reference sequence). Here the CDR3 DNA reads TGTGCCAGTAGGCGAGAGGAGACCCAGTACTTC. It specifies CASRREETQYF.